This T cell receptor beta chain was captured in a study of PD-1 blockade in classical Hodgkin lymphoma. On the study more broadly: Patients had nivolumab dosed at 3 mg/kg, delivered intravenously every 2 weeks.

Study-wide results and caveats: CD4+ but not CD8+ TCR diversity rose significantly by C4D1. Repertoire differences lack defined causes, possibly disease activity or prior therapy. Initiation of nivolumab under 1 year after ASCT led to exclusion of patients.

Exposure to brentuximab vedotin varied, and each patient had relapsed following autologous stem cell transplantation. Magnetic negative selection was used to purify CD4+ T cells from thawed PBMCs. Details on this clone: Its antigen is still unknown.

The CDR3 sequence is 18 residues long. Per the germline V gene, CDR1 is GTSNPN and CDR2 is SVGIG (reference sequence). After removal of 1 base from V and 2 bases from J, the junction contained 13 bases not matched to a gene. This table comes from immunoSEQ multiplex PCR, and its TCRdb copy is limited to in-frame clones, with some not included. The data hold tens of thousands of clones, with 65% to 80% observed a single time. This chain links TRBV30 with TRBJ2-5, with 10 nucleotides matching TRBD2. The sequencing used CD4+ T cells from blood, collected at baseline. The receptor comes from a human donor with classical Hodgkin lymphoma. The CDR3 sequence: CAWSDVASVAGGQETQYF. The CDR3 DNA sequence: TGTGCCTGGAGTGATGTAGCCTCCGTAGCGGGGGGACAAGAGACCCAGTACTTC.